This entry lists 22 T cell receptor beta chains sequenced from one sample in a study of blood T cell repertoires in COVID-19. Clones were sequenced by immunoSEQ multiplex PCR, and TCRdb holds only the in-frame ones, with some missing. The top ten hold 9.5% to 10% of the sample, which has about 220,000 clones, around 83% seen once. Sequences were obtained from peripheral blood. These receptors were obtained from a man aged 50-60 years with active or convalescent COVID-19.

The chain employs TRBV3-1 (or the pseudogene TRBV3-2) and TRBJ2-7; 8 bases align to TRBD1. Trimming cost V 8 bases and J 4 bases; bases outside gene matches: 10. The length of the CDR3 is 14 residues. The germline CDR1 and CDR2 sequences are LGHDT and YNNKEL (reference sequence). Here the CDR3 DNA reads TGTGCCAGCTCCCTTCAGGGGGCGCGTTACGAGCAGTACGTC. Its translation: CASSLQGARYEQYV.

V gene TRBV28 combines with J gene TRBJ1-1; 9 bases fit TRBD1. Trimming cost V 6 bases and J 0 bases; bases outside gene matches: 5. Per germline, CDR1 MDHEN and CDR2 SYDVKM. The CDR3 has 15 residues. CDR3 coding DNA: TGTGCCAGCAGCCCCGGGACAGGGATGAACACTGAAGCTTTCTTT. This gives the protein CASSPGTGMNTEAFF.

The J gene is TRBJ2-7, the V gene TRBV28; 11 positions agree with TRBD2. Germline CDR1 is MDHEN and CDR2 is SYDVKM. V lost 5 bases to trimming and J lost 1 base; unmatched junction nucleotides: 7. The CDR3 consists of 16 residues. The CDR3 is CASSTLLAGASYEQYV. CDR3 in DNA: TGTGCCAGCAGTACCTTACTAGCGGGGGCATCCTACGAGCAGTACGTC.

V and J are TRBV7-9 and TRBJ2-1; D possibly corresponds to TRBD2 (6 bases). V lost 3 bases and J 10 bases, leaving 13 bases between the germline ends. Germline CDR1 reads SEHNR; CDR2 reads FQNEAQ (reference sequence). CDR3 length: 13 residues. CDR3 nucleotides: TGTGCCAGCAGCTTGGGGGGTATGGGCGAGCAGTTCTTC. Amino acid sequence: CASSLGGMGEQFF.

Comment on this clone: Different DNA sequences within this sample yield the same CDR3. J is TRBJ1-6 and V is TRBV5-1; tentatively, D is TRBD1 (6 bases). V lost 0 bases, J lost 2 bases, and 6 bases lay in between. Germline-derived CDR1 and CDR2 are SGHRS and YFSETQ. The CDR3 has 15 amino acids. In nucleotides, the CDR3 is TGCGCCAGCAGCTTGGGACAGGCCTATAATTCACCCCTCCACTTT. Translating gives CASSLGQAYNSPLHF.

This clone was seen a handful of times. J is TRBJ1-1 and V is TRBV28; 7 bases map to TRBD1. The V gene's germline CDR1 is MDHEN and CDR2 SYDVKM. V lost 4 bases and J lost 0; bases outside the gene matches: 11. This CDR3 comprises 17 residues. The CDR3 reads CASSSLEGAPMNTEAFF. The CDR3 DNA follows: TGTGCCAGCAGTTCGCTGGAGGGGGCCCCTATGAACACTGAAGCTTTCTTT.

The chain links TRBV7-2 to TRBJ2-3, with TRBD1 as a possible D gene (6 bases). CDR3 length equals 18 residues. The V gene's germline CDR1 is SGHTA and CDR2 FQGNSA. V was trimmed by 5 bases and J by 0 bases, leaving 21 bases between them. CDR3 coding DNA: TGTGCCAGCAGCAGGAACAGGGTTGCCCTGGTTAGCACAGATACGCAGTATTTT. This encodes CASSRNRVALVSTDTQYF.

The rearrangement links TRBV18 to TRBJ2-3; D gene uncertain. This CDR3 comprises 14 residues. Germline V gene data show CDR1 as KGHSH and CDR2 as LQKENI. The germline V and J ends were trimmed by 3 bases and 4 bases, with 11 bases remaining between them. CDR3 protein: CASSPLGPPDTQYF. The CDR3 coding sequence is TGTGCCAGCTCACCTTTGGGCCCTCCAGATACGCAGTATTTT.

Comments on this clone: The same CDR3 can be traced to other DNA sequences in this sample. The chain uses TRBV6-6 and TRBJ2-5; D is perhaps TRBD2 (5 bases). This CDR3 comprises 12 residues. Germline-derived CDR1 and CDR2 are MNHNY and SVGAGI (reference sequence). V lost 2 bases and J lost 5, with 6 bases in between. The CDR3 loop reads CASSYGGETQYF. As DNA, the CDR3 is TGTGCCAGCAGTTACGGCGGGGAGACCCAGTACTTC.

The chain carries TRBV7-9 and TRBJ2-2; TRBD1 agrees at 12 bases. There are 19 residues in the CDR3. Germline V lookup: CDR1 SEHNR, CDR2 FQNEAQ (reference sequence). The V gene end was trimmed by 2 bases and the J gene end by 3 bases; junction bases not matched to a gene: 10. CDR3 bases: TGTGCCAGCAGCTTACCTAAAGCCGGGACAGGGGGCGACACCGGGGAGCTGTTTTTT. Protein product: CASSLPKAGTGGDTGELFF. The entire variable domain, with the rest obtained from reference TRBV7-9 and TRBJ2-2, is as follows: DTGVSQNPRHKITKRGQNVTFRCDPISEHNRLYWYRQTLGQGPEFLTYFQNEAQLEKSRLLSDRFSAERPKGSFSTLEIQRTEQGDSAMYLCASSLPKAGTGGDTGELFFGEGSRLTVL.

The chain employs TRBV5-5 and TRBJ2-2; D not resolved. The length of the CDR3 is 13 residues. V was trimmed by 4 bases and J by 2 bases, leaving 6 bases between them. CDR1 and CDR2 from the germline V gene are SGHKS and YYEKEE (reference sequence). CDR3 DNA: TGTGCCAGCAGCCTACCAAACACCGGGGAGCTGTTTTTT. Its protein is CASSLPNTGELFF.

The gene calls are TRBV4-3 and TRBJ2-2; 9 positions match TRBD2. CDR1 is LGHNA and CDR2 is YSLEER in the germline V gene. V lost 4 bases and J lost 4; bases outside the gene matches: 4. This CDR3 is 15 amino acids long. In DNA form, the CDR3 reads TGCGCCAGCAGCCGACTAGCGGAGAGCACCGGGGAGCTGTTTTTT. It yields the protein CASSRLAESTGELFF.

V gene TRBV5-8 combines with J gene TRBJ2-3; possible D gene TRBD2, 5 bases. V was cut by 1 base and J by 6 bases, with 18 bases left in between. The CDR3 runs to 16 residues. Germline CDR1 and CDR2: SGHTS and YDEGEE. CDR3 region: CASSLSGWRTMDTQYF. CDR3 DNA: TGTGCCAGCAGCTTGTCGGGGTGGAGAACCATGGATACGCAGTATTTT.

The J gene is TRBJ2-2, the V gene TRBV28; maybe TRBD2 (6 bases). Germline V lookup: CDR1 MDHEN, CDR2 SYDVKM. This CDR3 comprises 16 residues. The ends were cut back, 4 bases at V and 4 bases at J, with 16 bases in the middle. CDR3 residues: CASSSPTLRGTGELFF. For the CDR3, the DNA is TGTGCCAGCAGTTCTCCCACTTTGCGGGGCACCGGGGAGCTGTTTTTT.

The J gene is TRBJ2-7, the V gene TRBV28; 11 bases map to TRBD2. This CDR3 contains 15 residues. Germline trimming cut 6 bases from V and 3 bases from J; bases unmatched to any gene: 7. The germline CDR1 and CDR2 sequences are MDHEN and SYDVKM. In DNA, the CDR3 is TGTGCCAGCAGCCGGCCGGGACTAGCGGTCTACGAGCAGTACTTC. This sequence encodes CASSRPGLAVYEQYF.

The chain carries TRBV2 and TRBJ2-1; 7 positions match TRBD2. The CDR3 is made up of 14 amino acids. The V and J ends lost 5 bases and 7 bases, in that order; junction bases with no gene match: 8. The germline V gene has CDR1 SNHLY and CDR2 FYNNEI. This chain's CDR3 is CASSRTSSLNEQFF. In DNA, the CDR3 is TGTGCCAGCAGTCGGACTAGTTCCCTGAATGAGCAGTTCTTC.

This clone was seen once. The V gene is TRBV7-8, the J gene TRBJ2-3; no reliable D call. Germline values: CDR1 SGHVS, CDR2 FQNEAQ. Trimming removed 0 bases from V and 1 base from J, with 5 bases in between. The CDR3 extends over 14 amino acids. The CDR3 sequence is CASSLARGTDTQYF. In DNA, the CDR3 is TGTGCCAGCAGCTTAGCGCGAGGCACAGATACGCAGTATTTT.

The chain joins TRBV6-5 to TRBJ2-5, with a possible D match to TRBD1 (5 bases). From germline, CDR1 is MNHEY and CDR2 SVGAGI. Between the trimmed V and J ends, which lost 7 bases and 7 bases, there was a span of 10 bases. The CDR3 consists of 11 residues. This chain's CDR3 is CASTARGTQYF. The CDR3, as DNA: TGTGCCAGCACCGCAAGGGGGACCCAGTACTTC.

The chain combines TRBV19 with TRBJ1-1; D may be TRBD1 (6 bases). The germline V gene has CDR1 LNHDA and CDR2 SQIVND (reference sequence). The CDR3 runs 15 residues. V was clipped by 5 bases and J by 6 bases, with 19 bases between them. CDR3 protein: CASSVTHGGRAEAFF. The DNA of the CDR3 is TGTGCCAGTAGTGTCACCCATGGGGGCCGGGCTGAAGCTTTCTTT.

This CDR3 is CASTSHRDNRANVLTF. The CDR3 nucleotides are TGTGCCAGTACCTCCCACAGGGACAATAGAGCCAACGTCCTGACTTTC. The J gene is TRBJ2-6, the V gene TRBV19; a weak D match, TRBD1 (6 bases). This CDR3 is built from 16 residues. Germline values: CDR1 LNHDA, CDR2 SQIVND (reference sequence). V lost 7 bases and J 7 bases, leaving 20 bases between the germline ends.

The J gene is TRBJ1-5, the V gene TRBV2; D is uncertain. The CDR3 runs to 14 residues. Germline loops: CDR1 SNHLY, CDR2 FYNNEI. V lost 6 bases and J 0 bases, leaving 9 bases between the germline ends. CDR3 nucleotide sequence: TGTGCCAGCAGAGAGGGCTATAGCAATCAGCCCCAGCATTTT. Its protein is CASREGYSNQPQHF.

V and J are TRBV19 and TRBJ2-5; 7 bases align to TRBD2. The CDR3 runs 14 residues. Looked up from germline, CDR1 is LNHDA and CDR2 is SQIVND (reference sequence). V was pared by 4 bases and J by 5 bases, with 7 bases of the junction left unmatched. This CDR3 is CASSNSRGGETQYF. DNA for the CDR3: TGTGCCAGTAGTAACTCCCGGGGAGGGGAGACCCAGTACTTC. Combining the CDR3 with reference TRBV19 and TRBJ2-5 gives the whole variable domain DGGITQSPKYLFRKEGQNVTLSCEQNLNHDAMYWYRQDPGQGLRLIYYSQIVNDFQKGDIAEGYSVSREKKESFPLTVTSAQKNPTAFYLCASSNSRGGETQYFGPGTRLLVL.